This T cell receptor beta chain was identified during a study of T cells after yellow fever vaccination. Trimming took 6 bases from V and 3 from J, leaving 14 bases between them. Germline-derived CDR1 and CDR2 are DFQATT and SNEGSKA (reference sequence). CDR3 length: 14 residues. As TCR cDNA was made by 5'RACE template switching, a universal primer site and UMIs were added. MiXCR was run by TCRdb on the 5' RACE reads, yielding one entry per CDR3 protein. The data contain hundreds of thousands of distinct CDR3 sequences, 13% of them singletons. Study-wide findings and caveats: Contamination of FACS-sorted repertoires by abundant clonotypes from the bulk population could occur. Weaker in magnitude, the secondary response showed a faster peak on day 5 versus 15. Re-detected after boosting: most primary clones, about 96% of CD4 and under 90% of CD8.

Note on this clonotype: Its matching antigen is unknown.

The sequences come from PBMCs, collected on the day of the yellow fever booster vaccination. This chain connects TRBV20-1 to TRBJ1-4, with D possibly matching TRBD1 (6 bases). The clonotype was recovered from a young man who received the YFV17D yellow fever vaccine. The CDR3 DNA reads as TGCAGTGCAACCCCGGGACAAGCTAATGAAAAACTGTTTTTT. It yields the protein CSATPGQANEKLFF.